One TCR beta chain is described in this entry. Antigen: not known. TCRdb keeps only in-frame clones here, not all; method: immunoSEQ multiplex PCR. The sample consists of roughly 20,000 clones, around 67% of them appearing once. Germline V CDR1 and CDR2: MNHEY, SVGEGT. V was pared by 4 bases and J by 7 bases, with 13 bases of the junction left unmatched. The CDR3 totals 16 residues. Before the COVID-19 pandemic, during about 2010-2019, CD4+ T cells were taken from unexposed donors. After nine to ten days of culture, CD4+ T cells were isolated. Testing used SARS-CoV-2 S/N and four cold-coronavirus spikes on unexposed-donor CD4+ T cells, cells permitting. These data are taken from a study of CD4 T cells in relation to SARS-CoV-2 and coronaviruses. About the study: The HLA restriction of the shared crossreactive spike epitopes was mapped. Study-level points and caveats: In around 60% of donors, memory CD4+ clonotypes crossrecognized SARS-CoV-2 and at least one common cold coronavirus spike.

Material: CD4+ T cells from PBMCs, cultured in vitro. The V gene is TRBV6-2 or TRBV6-3, the J gene TRBJ2-7; 10 bases line up with TRBD2. The sequence came from a human donor in good health. The CDR3 loop reads CASSFYLSGRRREQYF. CDR3 bases: TGTGCCAGCAGTTTCTATCTTAGCGGGAGGCGTCGGGAGCAGTACTTC.